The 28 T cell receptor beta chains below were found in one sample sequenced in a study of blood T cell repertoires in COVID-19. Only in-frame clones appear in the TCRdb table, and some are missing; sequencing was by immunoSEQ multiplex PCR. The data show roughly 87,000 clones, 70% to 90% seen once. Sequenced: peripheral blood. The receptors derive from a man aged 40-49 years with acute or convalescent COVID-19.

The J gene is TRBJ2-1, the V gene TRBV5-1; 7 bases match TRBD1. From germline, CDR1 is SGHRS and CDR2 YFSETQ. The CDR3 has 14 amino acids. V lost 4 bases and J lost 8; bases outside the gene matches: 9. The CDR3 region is CASSQAGTVDEQFF. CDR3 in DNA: TGCGCCAGCAGCCAAGCTGGGACAGTTGATGAGCAGTTCTTC.

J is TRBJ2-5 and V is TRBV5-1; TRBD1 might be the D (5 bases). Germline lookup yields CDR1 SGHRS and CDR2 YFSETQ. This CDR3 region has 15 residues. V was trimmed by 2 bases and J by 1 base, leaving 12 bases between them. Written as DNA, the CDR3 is TGCGCCAGCAGCTTCGAGGTAGGGGTCCAAGAGACCCAGTACTTC. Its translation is CASSFEVGVQETQYF.

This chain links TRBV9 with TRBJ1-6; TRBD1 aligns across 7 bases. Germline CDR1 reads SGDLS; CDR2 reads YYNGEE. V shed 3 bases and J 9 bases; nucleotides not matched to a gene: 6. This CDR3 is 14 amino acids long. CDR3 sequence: CASSDLRQGSPLHF. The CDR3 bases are TGTGCCAGCAGCGATCTACGACAGGGTTCACCCCTCCACTTT.

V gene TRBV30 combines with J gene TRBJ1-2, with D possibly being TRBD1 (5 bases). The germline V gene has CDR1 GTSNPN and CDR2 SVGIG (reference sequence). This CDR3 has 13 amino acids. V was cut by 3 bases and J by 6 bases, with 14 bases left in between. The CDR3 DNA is TGTGCCTGGAGATCAGGGTCGTGGGATGGCTACACCTTC. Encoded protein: CAWRSGSWDGYTF.

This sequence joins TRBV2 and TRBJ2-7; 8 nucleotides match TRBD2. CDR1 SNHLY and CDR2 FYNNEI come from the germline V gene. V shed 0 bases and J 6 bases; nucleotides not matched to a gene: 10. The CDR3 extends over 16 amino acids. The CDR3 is CASSEAGREGRGEQYF. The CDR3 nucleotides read TGTGCCAGCAGTGAAGCGGGTCGGGAGGGACGAGGCGAGCAGTACTTC.

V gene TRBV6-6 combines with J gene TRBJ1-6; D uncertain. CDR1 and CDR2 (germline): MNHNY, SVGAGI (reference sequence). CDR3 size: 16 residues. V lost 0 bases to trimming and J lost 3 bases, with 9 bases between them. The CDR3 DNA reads TGTGCCAGCAGTTACTCTGAGGCATACTATAATTCACCCCTCCACTTT. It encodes CASSYSEAYYNSPLHF.

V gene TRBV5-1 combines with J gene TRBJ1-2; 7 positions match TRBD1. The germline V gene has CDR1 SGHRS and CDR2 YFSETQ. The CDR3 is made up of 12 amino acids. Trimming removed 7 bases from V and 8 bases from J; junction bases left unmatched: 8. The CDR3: CASQDRAEGYTF. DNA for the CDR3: TGCGCCAGCCAAGACAGGGCGGAGGGCTACACCTTC.

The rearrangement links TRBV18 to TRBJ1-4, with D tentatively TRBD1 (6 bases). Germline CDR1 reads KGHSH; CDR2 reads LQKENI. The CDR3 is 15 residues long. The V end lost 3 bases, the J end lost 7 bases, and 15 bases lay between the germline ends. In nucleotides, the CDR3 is TGTGCCAGCTCACCTGGGCCTCAGGGGAGTGAAAAACTGTTTTTT. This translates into CASSPGPQGSEKLFF.

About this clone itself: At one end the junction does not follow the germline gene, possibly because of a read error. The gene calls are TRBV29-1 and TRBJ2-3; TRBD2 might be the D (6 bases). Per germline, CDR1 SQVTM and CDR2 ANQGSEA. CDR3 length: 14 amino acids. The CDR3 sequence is CSVEAPGVTYTQYF. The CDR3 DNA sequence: TGCAGCGTAGAAGCTCCGGGAGTGACTTATACGCAGTATTTT.

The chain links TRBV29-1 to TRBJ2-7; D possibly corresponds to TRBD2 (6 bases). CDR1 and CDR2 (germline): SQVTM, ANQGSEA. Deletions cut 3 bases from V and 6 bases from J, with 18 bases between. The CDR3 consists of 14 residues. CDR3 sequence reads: CSVDVGGELSEQYF. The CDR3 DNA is TGCAGCGTTGATGTTGGAGGGGAGTTATCCGAGCAGTACTTC.

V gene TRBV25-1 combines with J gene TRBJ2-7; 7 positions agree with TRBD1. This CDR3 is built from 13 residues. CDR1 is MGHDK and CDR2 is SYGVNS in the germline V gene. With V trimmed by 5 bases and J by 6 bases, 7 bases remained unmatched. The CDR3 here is CASSRTNRGEQYF. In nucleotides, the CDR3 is TGTGCCAGCAGTCGAACAAACAGGGGCGAGCAGTACTTC.

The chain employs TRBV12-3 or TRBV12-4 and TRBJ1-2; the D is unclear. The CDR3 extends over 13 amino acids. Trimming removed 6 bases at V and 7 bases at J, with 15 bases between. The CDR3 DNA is TGTGCCAGCAGAACGCAGGCGCGATCTGGCTACACCTTC. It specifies CASRTQARSGYTF.

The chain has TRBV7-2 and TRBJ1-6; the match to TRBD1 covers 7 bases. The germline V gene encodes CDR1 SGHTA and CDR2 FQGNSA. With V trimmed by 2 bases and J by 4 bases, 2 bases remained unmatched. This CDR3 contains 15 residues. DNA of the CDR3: TGTGCCAGCAGCTTACAGGGGGAATATAATTCACCCCTCCACTTT. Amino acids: CASSLQGEYNSPLHF.

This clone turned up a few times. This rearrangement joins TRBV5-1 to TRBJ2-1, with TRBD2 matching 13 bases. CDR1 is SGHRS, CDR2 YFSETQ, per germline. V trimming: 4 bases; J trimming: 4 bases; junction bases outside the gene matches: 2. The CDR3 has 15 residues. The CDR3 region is CASSRTSGGYNEQFF. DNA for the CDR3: TGCGCCAGCAGCAGGACTAGCGGGGGTTACAATGAGCAGTTCTTC.

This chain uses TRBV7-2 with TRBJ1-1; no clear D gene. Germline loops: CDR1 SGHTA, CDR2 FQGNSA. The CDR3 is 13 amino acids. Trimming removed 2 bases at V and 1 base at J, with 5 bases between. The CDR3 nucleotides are TGTGCCAGCAGCTTAAACAGGAACACTGAAGCTTTCTTT. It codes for CASSLNRNTEAFF.

This CDR3 reads CASSLGTEVAEQYF. DNA for the CDR3: TGTGCCAGCAGCTTAGGGACAGAGGTCGCCGAGCAGTACTTC. The chain joins TRBV7-9 to TRBJ2-7; a possible D gene is TRBD1 (6 bases). This CDR3 has 14 residues. Trimming stripped 1 base from V and 6 bases from J, with 13 bases between. Germline CDR1 is SEHNR and CDR2 is FQNEAQ (reference sequence).

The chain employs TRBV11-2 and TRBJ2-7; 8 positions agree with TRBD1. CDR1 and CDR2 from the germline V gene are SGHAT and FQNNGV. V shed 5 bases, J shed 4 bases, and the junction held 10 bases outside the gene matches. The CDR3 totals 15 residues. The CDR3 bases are TGTGCCAGCAGCCTCAGGGGGCAGGGCTGGTACGAGCAGTACTTC. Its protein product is CASSLRGQGWYEQYF.

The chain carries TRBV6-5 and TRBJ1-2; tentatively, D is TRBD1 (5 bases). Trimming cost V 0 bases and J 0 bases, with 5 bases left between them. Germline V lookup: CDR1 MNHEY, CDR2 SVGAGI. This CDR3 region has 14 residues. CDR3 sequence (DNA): TGTGCCAGCAGTTACTCGACAGCTAACTATGGCTACACCTTC. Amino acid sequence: CASSYSTANYGYTF.

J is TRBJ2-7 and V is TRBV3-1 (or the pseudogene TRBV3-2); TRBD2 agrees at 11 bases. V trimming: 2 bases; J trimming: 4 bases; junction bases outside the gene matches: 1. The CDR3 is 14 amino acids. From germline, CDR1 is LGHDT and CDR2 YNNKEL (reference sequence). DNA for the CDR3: TGTGCCAGCAGCCAAACTAGCGGGGGTTACGAGCAGTACTTC. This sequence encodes CASSQTSGGYEQYF.

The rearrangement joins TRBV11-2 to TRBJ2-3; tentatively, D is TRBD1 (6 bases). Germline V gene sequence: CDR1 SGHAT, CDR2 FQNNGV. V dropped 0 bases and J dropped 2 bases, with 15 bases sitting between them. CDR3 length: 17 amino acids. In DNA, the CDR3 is TGTGCCAGCAGCTTAGATCTGTCGGACAGACCCACAGATACGCAGTATTTT. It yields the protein CASSLDLSDRPTDTQYF.

The CDR3 coding sequence is TGTGCCAGCTCCACCCCCGCGACAGAGAGCTATGGCTACACCTTC. Encoded protein: CASSTPATESYGYTF. This chain links TRBV18 with TRBJ1-2; TRBD1 might be the D (5 bases). CDR3 length: 15 amino acids. Germline CDR1 reads KGHSH; CDR2 reads LQKENI. Trimming removed 6 bases from V and 4 bases from J, with 18 bases in between.

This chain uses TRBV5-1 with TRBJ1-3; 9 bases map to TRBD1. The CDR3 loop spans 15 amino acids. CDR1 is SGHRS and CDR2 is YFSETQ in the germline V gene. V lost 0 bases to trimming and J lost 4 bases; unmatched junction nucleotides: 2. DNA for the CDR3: TGCGCCAGCAGCTTGGGGGACAGGGAAGGAAACACCATATATTTT. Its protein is CASSLGDREGNTIYF.

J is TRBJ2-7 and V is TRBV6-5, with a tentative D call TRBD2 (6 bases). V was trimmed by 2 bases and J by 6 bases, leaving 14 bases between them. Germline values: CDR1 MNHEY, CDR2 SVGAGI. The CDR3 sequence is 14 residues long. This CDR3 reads CASSYRRGGGEQYF. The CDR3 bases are TGTGCCAGCAGTTACCGGAGGGGTGGTGGCGAGCAGTACTTC.

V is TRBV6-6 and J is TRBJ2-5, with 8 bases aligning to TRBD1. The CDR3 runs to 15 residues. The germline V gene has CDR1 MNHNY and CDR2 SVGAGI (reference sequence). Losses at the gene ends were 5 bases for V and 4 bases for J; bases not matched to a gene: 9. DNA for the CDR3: TGTGCCAGCAGTCCGCCGACAGGGGTCGGAGAGACCCAGTACTTC. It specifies CASSPPTGVGETQYF.

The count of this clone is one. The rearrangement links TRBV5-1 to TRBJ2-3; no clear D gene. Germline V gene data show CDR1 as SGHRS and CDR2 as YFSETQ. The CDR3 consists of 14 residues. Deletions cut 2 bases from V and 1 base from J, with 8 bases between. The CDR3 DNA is TGCGCCAGCAGCTTACGGGTGGGCACAGATACGCAGTATTTT. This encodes CASSLRVGTDTQYF.

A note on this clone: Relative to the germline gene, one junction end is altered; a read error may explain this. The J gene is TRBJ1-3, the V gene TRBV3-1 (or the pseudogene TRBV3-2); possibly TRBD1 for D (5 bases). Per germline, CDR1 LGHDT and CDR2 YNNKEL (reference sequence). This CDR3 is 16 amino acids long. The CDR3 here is CASSPTRGTSGSTIYF. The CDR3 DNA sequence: TGTGCCAGCAGCCCCACTCGGGGGACCTCTGGAAGCACCATATATTTT.

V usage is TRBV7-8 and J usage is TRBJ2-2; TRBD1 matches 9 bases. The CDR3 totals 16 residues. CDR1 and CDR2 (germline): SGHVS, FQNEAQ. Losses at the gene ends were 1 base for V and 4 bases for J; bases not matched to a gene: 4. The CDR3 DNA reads TGTGCCAGCAGCTTAGACCCGGGACAGGGCACCGGGGAGCTGTTTTTT. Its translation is CASSLDPGQGTGELFF.

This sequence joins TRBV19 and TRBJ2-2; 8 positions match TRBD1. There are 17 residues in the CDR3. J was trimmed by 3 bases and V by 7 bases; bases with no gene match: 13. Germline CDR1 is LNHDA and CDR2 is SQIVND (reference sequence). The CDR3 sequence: CASIPRGQARDTGELFF. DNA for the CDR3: TGTGCCAGTATCCCCAGGGGGCAGGCCCGGGACACCGGGGAGCTGTTTTTT.